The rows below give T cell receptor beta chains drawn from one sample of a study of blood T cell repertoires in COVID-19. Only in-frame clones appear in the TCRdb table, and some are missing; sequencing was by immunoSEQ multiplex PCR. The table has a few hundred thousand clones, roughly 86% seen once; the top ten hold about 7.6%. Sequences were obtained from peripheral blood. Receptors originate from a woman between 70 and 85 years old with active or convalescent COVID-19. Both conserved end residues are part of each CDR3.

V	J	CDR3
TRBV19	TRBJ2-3	CASSSPGNADTQYF
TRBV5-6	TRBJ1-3	CASSLAQAGNTIYF
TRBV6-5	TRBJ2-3	CASSLGQGVDTQYF
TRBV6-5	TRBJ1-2	CASSYTGDRVGYTF
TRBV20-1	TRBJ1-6	CSASSRRTSNSYNSPLHF
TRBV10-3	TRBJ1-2	CAIGQGAWGYTF
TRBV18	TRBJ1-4	CASSPGLHGVRTNEKLFF
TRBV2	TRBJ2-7	CAEGGRRVYEQYF
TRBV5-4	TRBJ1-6	CASSPTGSDSPLHF
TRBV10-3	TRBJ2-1	CAISQGAGEQFF
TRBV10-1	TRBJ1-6	CASSDTVNSPLHF
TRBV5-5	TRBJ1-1	CASSLLWNTEAFF
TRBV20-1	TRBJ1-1	CSVTRGTEAFF
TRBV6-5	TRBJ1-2	CASSYSVGRYGYTF
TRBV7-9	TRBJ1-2	CASSITVRGYTF
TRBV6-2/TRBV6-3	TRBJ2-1	CASSYSSGGAGYNEQFF
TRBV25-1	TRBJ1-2	CASRDTGGSYGYTF
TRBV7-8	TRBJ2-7	CASSLSPGVSEQYF
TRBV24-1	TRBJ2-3	CATSDFKDRGMADTQYF
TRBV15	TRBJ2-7	CATSLGTGDLGEQYF
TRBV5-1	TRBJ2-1	CASSLQSGGDYNEQFF
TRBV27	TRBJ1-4	CASSLRAGFFQKLFF
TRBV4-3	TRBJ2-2	CASSQFSSGLGGVVGELFF
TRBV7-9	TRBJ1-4	CASSKTAWDEKLFF
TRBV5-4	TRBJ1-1	CASSLAGMTEAFF
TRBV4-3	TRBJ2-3	CASSQGSAGGRIDTQYF
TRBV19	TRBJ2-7	CASSIAHREAYEQYF
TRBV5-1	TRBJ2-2	CASSLGVGGYTGELFF
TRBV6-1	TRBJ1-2	CASSEKADGSGGYTF
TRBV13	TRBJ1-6	CASSPRTGGGPPLHF
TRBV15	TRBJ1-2	CATSKGQGFGYTF
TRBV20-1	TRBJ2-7	CSASTHGRLAGSYEQYF
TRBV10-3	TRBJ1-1	CAIKGREDKEAFF
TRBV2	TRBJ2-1	CASVGGGPYNEQFF
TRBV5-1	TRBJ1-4	CASSLLGQGEKLFF
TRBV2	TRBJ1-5	CASRIYRDQPQHF
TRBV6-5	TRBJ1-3	CASRSQGVSGNTIYF
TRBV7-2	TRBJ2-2	CASSLGRGLGAGELFF
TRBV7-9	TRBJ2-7	CASSSGTSGSYEQYF
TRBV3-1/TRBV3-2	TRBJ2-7	CASSLWTGSGEQYF
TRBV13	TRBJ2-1	CASSPPDRDEQFF
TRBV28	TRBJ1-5	CASTQGGQPQHF
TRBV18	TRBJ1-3	CASSRGGSSGNTIYF
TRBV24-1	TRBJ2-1	CATSETSGGASVF
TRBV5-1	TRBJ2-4	CASSLARGSIQYF
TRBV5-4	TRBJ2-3	CASSPGTKGGVAGTDTQYF
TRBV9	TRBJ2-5	CASSVASIGETQYF
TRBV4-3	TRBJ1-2	CASSSSAGRDLGYTF
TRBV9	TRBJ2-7	CASSARLGGSYEQYF
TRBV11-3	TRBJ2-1	CASSRGRKQFF
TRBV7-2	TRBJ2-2	CASSKGLDGTGELFF
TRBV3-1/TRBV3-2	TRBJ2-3	CASSLGGAATDTQYF